These T cell receptor beta chains were read from a single sample in a study of T cell changes during pregnancy in multiple sclerosis. Assay: immunoSEQ multiplex PCR; the TCRdb copy retains only in-frame clones and omits some. This table has 60,000 to 70,000 clones, just over 90% appearing once. This sample comprised peripheral blood, obtained in the second trimester of pregnancy. The receptors were gathered from a female donor with multiple sclerosis, enrolled in a pregnancy study. Each CDR3 is given with its conserved first and last residue. A D gene is named only where the DNA matches it firmly.

J gene,D gene,V gene,CDR3 DNA,CDR3 protein
TRBJ2-7,-,TRBV27,TGTGCCAGCAGTTTAACCTACACCAGGGGCTCCTACGAGCAGTACTTC,CASSLTYTRGSYEQYF
TRBJ2-3,-,TRBV7-9,TGTGCCAGCAGCTTACTGTCCTCCTCCCCCACAGATACGCAGTATTTT,CASSLLSSSPTDTQYF
TRBJ2-5,-,TRBV6-5,TGTGCCAGCAGTTACGGGCCTCTGGAGACCCAGTACTTC,CASSYGPLETQYF
TRBJ2-1,-,TRBV14,TGTGCCACCTCCGGAGGGGCCCTCCTCAATGAGCAGTTCTTC,CATSGGALLNEQFF
TRBJ1-2,TRBD1,TRBV5-1,TGCGCCAGCAGCTCCACCGGGACAGGGGAGGGCTACACCTTC,CASSSTGTGEGYTF
TRBJ1-2,-,TRBV2,TGTGCCAGCAGTGAAGCTAGATATGGCTACACCTTC,CASSEARYGYTF
TRBJ2-1,-,TRBV5-1,TGCGCCAGCAGCTTGGCCATGGCAGGGCTTGGGAATGAGCAGTTCTTC,CASSLAMAGLGNEQFF
TRBJ2-7,TRBD1,TRBV5-6,TGTGCCAGCACTTTGGGACAGGTCGGCGAGCAGTACTTC,CASTLGQVGEQYF
TRBJ1-1,-,TRBV6-1,TGTGCCAGCAGTGATGAAGGAGGTGCTTTCTTT,CASSDEGGAFF
TRBJ1-5,TRBD1,TRBV4-3,TGCGCCAGCAGCCTAGACAGGGGGCTAGGGCAGCCCCAGCATTTT,CASSLDRGLGQPQHF
TRBJ1-4,-,TRBV30,TGTGCCTGGAGTGTAGGAGGGCTTAATGAAAAACTGTTTTTT,CAWSVGGLNEKLFF
TRBJ2-7,-,TRBV5-6,TGTGCCAGCAGCTTTGGAGTGGGCAGCGGCTACGAGCAGTACTTC,CASSFGVGSGYEQYF
TRBJ1-2,-,TRBV27,TGTGCCAGCAGTCCCCAATTTTTCGGCTATGGCTACACCTTC,CASSPQFFGYGYTF
TRBJ1-2,TRBD1,TRBV6-5,TGTGCCAGCAGTTATGCCGGGACAGGCGGTGGCTACACCTTC,CASSYAGTGGGYTF
TRBJ1-1,-,TRBV13,TGTGCCAGCAGCCCCGCCGGGTTGACTGAAGCTTTCTTT,CASSPAGLTEAFF
TRBJ1-3,-,TRBV9,TGTGCCAGCAGCGTAGCTGATCTGACAGCTGGAAACACCATATATTTT,CASSVADLTAGNTIYF
TRBJ2-6,-,TRBV18,TGTGCCAGCTCACCCGATGACAGCTCTGGGGCCAACGTCCTGACTTTC,CASSPDDSSGANVLTF